This note documents a single T cell receptor (beta chain) sequence. Measured with immunoSEQ multiplex PCR; TCRdb has only the in-frame clones, and not every one. The sample contains roughly 56,000 clones, under 85% of which appear only once. The sample originates from a study of identifying expanded T cells in peripheral blood. Germline CDR1 and CDR2: LGHNA and YSLEER. The length of the CDR3 is 14 residues. V was shortened by 0 bases and J by 10 bases, with 13 bases between the two germline ends. Sample: blood. V gene TRBV4-3 combines with J gene TRBJ2-1; D might be TRBD2 (5 bases). This TCR was sampled from a person aged 18 to 70 in good health. The CDR3 DNA follows: TGCGCCAGCAGCCAAGAAAGTATGAGGGCCGAGCAGTTCTTC. Protein: CASSQESMRAEQFF.